This is a list of T cell receptor beta chains from one sample in a study of OX40 agonist ivuxolimab in advanced cancers. Only in-frame clones appear in the TCRdb table, and some are missing; sequencing was by immunoSEQ multiplex PCR. Of about 100,000 clones listed, approximately 87% are singletons. The starting material was CD4+ or CD8+ T cells sorted from blood, obtained in a trial of the OX40 agonist ivuxolimab. The receptors originated from an adult with an advanced solid tumor such as melanoma, head and neck, liver or kidney cancer. The CDR3 runs from the conserved cysteine through the conserved F or W. D genes are given only for firm matches. Rows give clone size only sometimes, using once, few, many, or a class for an expanded clone.

D gene: TRBD1
V gene: TRBV7-2
clone size: once
J gene: TRBJ1-2
CDR3 DNA: TGTGCCAGCAGCCTAGGACAGGGGGTAGACTATGGCTACACCTTC
CDR3 protein: CASSLGQGVDYGYTF

D gene: TRBD2
V gene: TRBV7-9
clone size: -
J gene: TRBJ2-3
CDR3 DNA: TGTGCCAGCAGTACTAGCGGGGGGACCACAGATACGCAGTATTTT
CDR3 protein: CASSTSGGTTDTQYF

D gene: -
V gene: TRBV2
clone size: -
J gene: TRBJ1-1
CDR3 DNA: TGTGCCAGCAGTGACCCGAACAGAGAAGCTTTCTTT
CDR3 protein: CASSDPNREAFF

D gene: -
V gene: TRBV7-2
clone size: once
J gene: TRBJ1-2
CDR3 DNA: TGTGCCAGCAGCCAATACCTTACAGCAGGGTCCGGCTACACCTTC
CDR3 protein: CASSQYLTAGSGYTF

D gene: -
V gene: TRBV9
clone size: -
J gene: TRBJ1-2
CDR3 DNA: TGTGCCAGCAGCCCGAGTCTACAGCGTTCTAACTATGGCTACACCTTC
CDR3 protein: CASSPSLQRSNYGYTF

D gene: TRBD2
V gene: TRBV7-2
clone size: -
J gene: TRBJ2-3
CDR3 DNA: TGTGCCAGCAGCTTAATGACTAGCGGTGCGGGAGATACGCAGTATTTT
CDR3 protein: CASSLMTSGAGDTQYF

D gene: -
V gene: TRBV6-5
clone size: -
J gene: TRBJ1-1
CDR3 DNA: TGTGCCAGCAGCTCCCCGGGGGTGGCCTGTTTCTTT
CDR3 protein: CASSSPGVACFF

D gene: -
V gene: TRBV6-6
clone size: -
J gene: TRBJ2-2
CDR3 DNA: TGTGCCAGCAGTTACGGAGGGGCCGGGGAGCTGTTTTTT
CDR3 protein: CASSYGGAGELFF

D gene: TRBD2
V gene: TRBV9
clone size: -
J gene: TRBJ2-3
CDR3 DNA: TGTGCCAGCAGCGTAGGTAGCGGGACCGGCACAGATACGCAGTATTTT
CDR3 protein: CASSVGSGTGTDTQYF

D gene: -
V gene: TRBV5-6
clone size: -
J gene: TRBJ2-1
CDR3 DNA: TGTGCCAGCAGCCCTCCGTGGGGTGATGAGCAGTTCTTC
CDR3 protein: CASSPPWGDEQFF

D gene: TRBD1
V gene: TRBV5-5
clone size: -
J gene: TRBJ1-2
CDR3 DNA: TGTGGCAGCAGCTTTGGGACAGGGTTGGGTGGCTACACCTTC
CDR3 protein: CGSSFGTGLGGYTF

D gene: -
V gene: TRBV7-2
clone size: -
J gene: TRBJ1-1
CDR3 DNA: TGTGCCAGCAGCCTCTCCCGGGACACTGAAGCTTTCTTT
CDR3 protein: CASSLSRDTEAFF

D gene: -
V gene: TRBV29-1
clone size: once
J gene: TRBJ2-1
CDR3 DNA: TGCAGCGTTCACCCAGGGGCGGGTCGGACGGAGGTCAACGAGCAGTTCTTC
CDR3 protein: CSVHPGAGRTEVNEQFF

D gene: -
V gene: TRBV18
clone size: -
J gene: TRBJ1-3
CDR3 DNA: TGTGCCAGCTCACCTTTCTCAGGGGCCCCTGGCTCTGGAAACACCATATATTTT
CDR3 protein: CASSPFSGAPGSGNTIYF

D gene: -
V gene: TRBV27
clone size: few
J gene: TRBJ2-7
CDR3 DNA: TGTGCCAGCAGTTTATTCTACCCCTACGAGCAGTACTTC
CDR3 protein: CASSLFYPYEQYF

D gene: TRBD1
V gene: TRBV9
clone size: -
J gene: TRBJ2-5
CDR3 DNA: TGTGCCAGCAGCTGGACAGGGGTCGAGACCCAGTACTTC
CDR3 protein: CASSWTGVETQYF

D gene: -
V gene: TRBV27
clone size: -
J gene: TRBJ1-2
CDR3 DNA: TGTGCCAGCAGTTTATCGAACAGAAACTATGGCTACACCTTC
CDR3 protein: CASSLSNRNYGYTF

D gene: TRBD1
V gene: TRBV7-8
clone size: few
J gene: TRBJ2-7
CDR3 DNA: TGTGCCAGCACCCTCAGGGGGCCATATCAAGACGAGCAGTACTTC
CDR3 protein: CASTLRGPYQDEQYF

D gene: -
V gene: TRBV29-1
clone size: -
J gene: TRBJ2-2
CDR3 DNA: TGCAGCGTTGGGGAGAACACCGGGGAGCTGTTTTTT
CDR3 protein: CSVGENTGELFF

D gene: -
V gene: TRBV7-9
clone size: -
J gene: TRBJ1-4
CDR3 DNA: TGTGCCAGCAGCTATCTTGACAGTGATGAAAAACTGTTTTTT
CDR3 protein: CASSYLDSDEKLFF

D gene: -
V gene: TRBV7-2
clone size: -
J gene: TRBJ1-1
CDR3 DNA: TGTGCCAGCAGGCGGCAGGGTTTTGTGATTACTGAAGCTTTCTTT
CDR3 protein: CASRRQGFVITEAFF

D gene: TRBD1
V gene: TRBV4-3
clone size: once
J gene: TRBJ2-2
CDR3 DNA: TGCGCCAGCAGCCAAGGGGGGACAGGGGGGACCAACACCGGGGAGCTGTTTTTT
CDR3 protein: CASSQGGTGGTNTGELFF

D gene: -
V gene: TRBV7-2
clone size: -
J gene: TRBJ1-3
CDR3 DNA: TGTGCCAGCAGCTTGGGGGGGTCTGGAAACACCATATATTTT
CDR3 protein: CASSLGGSGNTIYF

D gene: -
V gene: TRBV2
clone size: -
J gene: TRBJ2-7
CDR3 DNA: TGTGCCAGCAGTGAAGCCCTAGTTTGGACAGCCGGCGACGAGCAGTACTTC
CDR3 protein: CASSEALVWTAGDEQYF

D gene: -
V gene: TRBV6-5
clone size: once
J gene: TRBJ1-2
CDR3 DNA: TGTGCCAGCAGTTACCGCCATGGCGACCCCCGCTATGGCTACACCTTC
CDR3 protein: CASSYRHGDPRYGYTF

D gene: -
V gene: TRBV7-6
clone size: -
J gene: TRBJ1-1
CDR3 DNA: TGTGCCAGCAGCTTCGGCAAGAACACTGAAGCTTTCTTT
CDR3 protein: CASSFGKNTEAFF

D gene: -
V gene: TRBV27
clone size: -
J gene: TRBJ1-5
CDR3 DNA: TGTGCCAGCAGTTTTAGCAATCAGCCCCAGCATTTT
CDR3 protein: CASSFSNQPQHF

D gene: TRBD1
V gene: TRBV6-6
clone size: once
J gene: TRBJ1-2
CDR3 DNA: TGTGCCAGCAGTTACACTTTAACAGGGGGCTATGGCTACACCTTC
CDR3 protein: CASSYTLTGGYGYTF

D gene: -
V gene: TRBV6-6
clone size: -
J gene: TRBJ1-1
CDR3 DNA: TGTGCCAGCAGTTACCGGACGGGGAACACTGAAGCTTTCTTT
CDR3 protein: CASSYRTGNTEAFF

D gene: -
V gene: TRBV4-2
clone size: once
J gene: TRBJ1-3
CDR3 DNA: TGTGCCAGCAGCCGCCGGATAGGGGGAGCTGACGGAAACACCATATATTTT
CDR3 protein: CASSRRIGGADGNTIYF

D gene: TRBD1
V gene: TRBV7-2
clone size: -
J gene: TRBJ1-5
CDR3 DNA: TGTGCCAGCAGCGCGGACAGGAATCAGCCCCAGCATTTT
CDR3 protein: CASSADRNQPQHF

D gene: TRBD2
V gene: TRBV7-9
clone size: -
J gene: TRBJ2-3
CDR3 DNA: TGTGCCAGCAGCCCTCGGGGGGGCAGGGCGAGCACAGATACGCAGTATTTT
CDR3 protein: CASSPRGGRASTDTQYF

D gene: -
V gene: TRBV7-2
clone size: -
J gene: TRBJ2-3
CDR3 DNA: TGTGCCAGCAGCTTTCCGGTGGGCGGCACAGATACGCAGTATTTT
CDR3 protein: CASSFPVGGTDTQYF

D gene: -
V gene: TRBV7-6
clone size: -
J gene: TRBJ1-1
CDR3 DNA: TGTGCCAGCAGGTCTGGAGGGATGGACACTGAAGCTTTCTTT
CDR3 protein: CASRSGGMDTEAFF

D gene: TRBD1
V gene: TRBV5-1
clone size: once
J gene: TRBJ1-1
CDR3 DNA: TGCGCCAGCAGCTTAGGACAGGGACCTGAAGCTTTCTTT
CDR3 protein: CASSLGQGPEAFF

D gene: -
V gene: TRBV19
clone size: -
J gene: TRBJ2-1
CDR3 DNA: TGTGCCAGTAGTATAGTGGGCTCCCCTGGGAATGAGCAGTTCTTC
CDR3 protein: CASSIVGSPGNEQFF

D gene: -
V gene: TRBV11-2
clone size: -
J gene: TRBJ2-1
CDR3 DNA: TGTGCCAGCACCGGGGGGCATGAGCAGTTCTTC
CDR3 protein: CASTGGHEQFF

D gene: TRBD1
V gene: TRBV14
clone size: -
J gene: TRBJ1-2
CDR3 DNA: TGTGCCAGCAGCCCGTCCCGGGACAGTTTTGGCTACACCTTC
CDR3 protein: CASSPSRDSFGYTF

D gene: -
V gene: TRBV2
clone size: -
J gene: TRBJ2-1
CDR3 DNA: TGTGCCAGCAGTGAGGGACCAATCTCCTACAATGAGCAGTTCTTC
CDR3 protein: CASSEGPISYNEQFF

D gene: TRBD1
V gene: TRBV7-3
clone size: few
J gene: TRBJ2-7
CDR3 DNA: TGTGCCAGCAGCCCAGGACAGGCAAGTACCTACGAGCAGTACTTC
CDR3 protein: CASSPGQASTYEQYF

D gene: -
V gene: TRBV19
clone size: -
J gene: TRBJ2-2
CDR3 DNA: TGTGCCAGTAGTTCAAAAATGTACACCGGGGAGCTGTTTTTT
CDR3 protein: CASSSKMYTGELFF

D gene: TRBD1
V gene: TRBV7-2
clone size: -
J gene: TRBJ1-2
CDR3 DNA: TGTGCCAGCAGCCAAGGGGACAGGGACTATGGCTACACCTTC
CDR3 protein: CASSQGDRDYGYTF

D gene: -
V gene: TRBV6-6
clone size: few
J gene: TRBJ1-4
CDR3 DNA: TGTGCCAGCAATACAGGGATCGTGGATGAAAAACTGTTTTTT
CDR3 protein: CASNTGIVDEKLFF

D gene: -
V gene: TRBV4-2
clone size: -
J gene: TRBJ2-7
CDR3 DNA: TGTGCCAGCAGCCAAGAAAATACGGTAGCGGCCTCCTACGAGCAGTACTTC
CDR3 protein: CASSQENTVAASYEQYF

D gene: -
V gene: TRBV10-3
clone size: -
J gene: TRBJ2-2
CDR3 DNA: TGTGCCATCAGTGATCTGGGAGAGGACACCGGGGAGCTGTTTTTT
CDR3 protein: CAISDLGEDTGELFF

D gene: -
V gene: TRBV29-1
clone size: -
J gene: TRBJ2-5
CDR3 DNA: TGCAGCGTTGACGGGGGCCCCGCAGAGACCCAGTACTTC
CDR3 protein: CSVDGGPAETQYF

D gene: -
V gene: TRBV7-2
clone size: -
J gene: TRBJ2-1
CDR3 DNA: TGTGCCAGCAGCCCAAGGAATTACAATGAGCAGTTCTTC
CDR3 protein: CASSPRNYNEQFF

D gene: TRBD1
V gene: TRBV27
clone size: -
J gene: TRBJ2-7
CDR3 DNA: TGTGCCAGCAGTTTTTTAGGGACAGGGGGCGACGGGCAGTACTTC
CDR3 protein: CASSFLGTGGDGQYF

D gene: -
V gene: TRBV18
clone size: -
J gene: TRBJ2-1
CDR3 DNA: TGTGCCAGCTCACCACTAACAGGGGGGGGCGATGAGCAGTTCTTC
CDR3 protein: CASSPLTGGGDEQFF

D gene: -
V gene: TRBV18
clone size: -
J gene: TRBJ1-1
CDR3 DNA: TGTGCCAGCTCACCAAAGGCAGGGGAAGGGGTTGAAGCTTTCTTT
CDR3 protein: CASSPKAGEGVEAFF

D gene: TRBD2
V gene: TRBV5-1
clone size: -
J gene: TRBJ2-3
CDR3 DNA: TGCGCCAGCAGCTTGACTGCCGGGACTAGCGGGATGGGGGCTACGCAGTATTTT
CDR3 protein: CASSLTAGTSGMGATQYF

D gene: TRBD1
V gene: TRBV6-1
clone size: -
J gene: TRBJ2-7
CDR3 DNA: TGTGCCAGCATCGTAGACAGGGGCTACGAGCAGTACTTC
CDR3 protein: CASIVDRGYEQYF

D gene: TRBD1
V gene: TRBV27
clone size: -
J gene: TRBJ2-1
CDR3 DNA: TGTGCCAGCAGTTTACTCCGGGACAGGGTGTACAATGAGCAGTTCTTC
CDR3 protein: CASSLLRDRVYNEQFF

D gene: TRBD1
V gene: TRBV7-9
clone size: -
J gene: TRBJ2-2
CDR3 DNA: TGTGCCAGCAGTCAAACAGGGGGCACCGGGGAGCTGTTTTTT
CDR3 protein: CASSQTGGTGELFF